Detailed here is one T cell receptor beta chain. The sample originates from a study of blood T cell repertoires in COVID-19. Study in general: The samples span acute and convalescent COVID-19 from the United States, Italy and Spain. Sample material is recorded as cDNA or gDNA derived from T cells, B-cell-depleted T cells, or PBMCs.

In the original workflow: Amplification of reference gene primers provided the estimated nucleated cell counts. The table came from immunoSEQ multiplex PCR; TCRdb's copy has only in-frame clones and leaves some out. The V and J calls and clone size are taken from that table; D and trimming were inferred from the DNA. The repertoire holds 200,000 to 300,000 clones, with 80% to 90% as singletons. V shed 0 bases, J shed 0 bases, and the junction held 2 bases outside the gene matches. CDR1 SGHRS and CDR2 YFSETQ come from the germline V gene. There are 16 residues in the CDR3. This chain links TRBV5-1 with TRBJ2-1; 8 positions match TRBD1. This sequence was found in a man aged 50-59 years with acute or convalescent COVID-19. Sequencing was done on a sample of peripheral blood. For the CDR3, the DNA is TGCGCCAGCAGCTTGGAGGGACAGGTCTCCTACAATGAGCAGTTCTTC. Translation gives CASSLEGQVSYNEQFF.